This is a list of T cell receptor beta chains from one sample in a study of blood T cell repertoires in COVID-19. Profiled with immunoSEQ multiplex PCR; TCRdb holds only in-frame clones, not every one. The sample carries about 220,000 clones, 80% to 90% recorded once. Sequencing was carried out using peripheral blood. The receptor set was obtained from a man between 50 and 59 years old with active or convalescent COVID-19. CDR3s include the opening cysteine and the closing phenylalanine or tryptophan. The D gene is left open where the match is weak. Clone size, where shown, is once, few, many, or a class for clones that have expanded.

CDR3 DNA: TGTGCCAGCAGTAACACCGGGACAGGGAGCTCCTACGAGCAGTACTTC
CDR3 protein: CASSNTGTGSSYEQYF
D gene: TRBD1
J gene: TRBJ2-7
CDR3 length: 16
clone size: .
V gene: TRBV7-9

CDR3 DNA: TGTGCCACCAGCAGAGACGTTCAGGGTGGCTACACCTTC
CDR3 protein: CATSRDVQGGYTF
D gene: .
J gene: TRBJ1-2
CDR3 length: 13
clone size: .
V gene: TRBV15

CDR3 DNA: TGTGCCAGCAGGGGGACAGGCAATCAGCCCCAGCATTTT
CDR3 protein: CASRGTGNQPQHF
D gene: TRBD1
J gene: TRBJ1-5
CDR3 length: 13
clone size: .
V gene: TRBV2

CDR3 DNA: TGTGCCAGCAGTTCTGGGACAGGGGAAGGGCAGCCCCAGCATTTT
CDR3 protein: CASSSGTGEGQPQHF
D gene: TRBD1
J gene: TRBJ1-5
CDR3 length: 15
clone size: .
V gene: TRBV5-8

CDR3 DNA: TGTGCCAGTAGTAATGGCAGGGATCAGCCCCAGCATTTT
CDR3 protein: CASSNGRDQPQHF
D gene: .
J gene: TRBJ1-5
CDR3 length: 13
clone size: .
V gene: TRBV19

CDR3 DNA: TGCGCCAGCAGCAGCGGGAGTACATACAATGAGCAGTTCTTC
CDR3 protein: CASSSGSTYNEQFF
D gene: TRBD2
J gene: TRBJ2-1
CDR3 length: 14
clone size: .
V gene: TRBV5-1

CDR3 DNA: TGCGCCAGCAGCTACAAAGCGGGAGTCCCCCGAGACACCGGGGAGCTGTTTTTT
CDR3 protein: CASSYKAGVPRDTGELFF
D gene: TRBD2
J gene: TRBJ2-2
CDR3 length: 18
clone size: .
V gene: TRBV5-1

CDR3 DNA: TGTGCCAGCAGCCAAGTAGCCCTCACAGATACGCAGTATTTT
CDR3 protein: CASSQVALTDTQYF
D gene: .
J gene: TRBJ2-3
CDR3 length: 14
clone size: .
V gene: TRBV3-1/TRBV3-2

CDR3 DNA: TGTGCCAGCTTCAGCCGGGACAGGGGGATTCACACTGAAGCTTTCTTT
CDR3 protein: CASFSRDRGIHTEAFF
D gene: TRBD1
J gene: TRBJ1-1
CDR3 length: 16
clone size: few
V gene: TRBV5-8

CDR3 DNA: TGCGCCAGCAGCTTGGACCTAGGACAGAGGGGCGAAAAACTGTTTTTT
CDR3 protein: CASSLDLGQRGEKLFF
D gene: .
J gene: TRBJ1-4
CDR3 length: 16
clone size: few
V gene: TRBV5-1

CDR3 DNA: TGTGCCAGCGACGGTGGAGGGGACACTGAAGCTTTCTTT
CDR3 protein: CASDGGGDTEAFF
D gene: .
J gene: TRBJ1-1
CDR3 length: 13
clone size: .
V gene: TRBV6-6

CDR3 DNA: TGTGCCACCAGCAGAGATCATGGGACACAGGCCGGGGAGCTGTTTTTT
CDR3 protein: CATSRDHGTQAGELFF
D gene: .
J gene: TRBJ2-2
CDR3 length: 16
clone size: .
V gene: TRBV15

CDR3 DNA: TGTGCCAGCAGCTTAATGGGACTAGCGGACCAAGAGACCCAGTACTTC
CDR3 protein: CASSLMGLADQETQYF
D gene: TRBD2
J gene: TRBJ2-5
CDR3 length: 16
clone size: .
V gene: TRBV7-3

CDR3 DNA: TGTGCCATCAGTGAGTCGCCTGGGGGGTACGGCGAGCAGTACTTC
CDR3 protein: CAISESPGGYGEQYF
D gene: .
J gene: TRBJ2-7
CDR3 length: 15
clone size: once
V gene: TRBV10-3

CDR3 DNA: TGTGCCAGCAGTTTACCTCGGCTGGAGGGAAACACCATATATTTT
CDR3 protein: CASSLPRLEGNTIYF
D gene: .
J gene: TRBJ1-3
CDR3 length: 15
clone size: .
V gene: TRBV28

CDR3 DNA: TGTGCCAGCAGCTTGGTCCCGGGAAGCAATCAGCCCCAGCATTTT
CDR3 protein: CASSLVPGSNQPQHF
D gene: .
J gene: TRBJ1-5
CDR3 length: 15
clone size: .
V gene: TRBV5-5

CDR3 DNA: TGCGCCAGCAGCATCGGGTCCCGGGGCTACAATGAGCAGTTCTTC
CDR3 protein: CASSIGSRGYNEQFF
D gene: .
J gene: TRBJ2-1
CDR3 length: 15
clone size: .
V gene: TRBV5-1

CDR3 DNA: TGTGCCAGCAGCCCCACACTACACCGGGAGTCCTACAATGAGCAGTTCTTC
CDR3 protein: CASSPTLHRESYNEQFF
D gene: .
J gene: TRBJ2-1
CDR3 length: 17
clone size: many
V gene: TRBV4-2

CDR3 DNA: TGTGCCAGCAGCCCTGGGACAGGGCGCGGCAATCAGCCCCAGCATTTT
CDR3 protein: CASSPGTGRGNQPQHF
D gene: TRBD1
J gene: TRBJ1-5
CDR3 length: 16
clone size: .
V gene: TRBV7-3

CDR3 DNA: TGTGCCAGTGGGGCCCAGCGGGGCTACAATGAGCAGTTCTTC
CDR3 protein: CASGAQRGYNEQFF
D gene: TRBD2
J gene: TRBJ2-1
CDR3 length: 14
clone size: .
V gene: TRBV2

CDR3 DNA: TGCGCCAGCAGCTTTGAGGGGGCGCTTAATTCACCCCTCCACTTT
CDR3 protein: CASSFEGALNSPLHF
D gene: TRBD1
J gene: TRBJ1-6
CDR3 length: 15
clone size: .
V gene: TRBV5-1

CDR3 DNA: TGTGCCAGCAGCGTATCGGGGTTCGACTCCTACGAGCAGTACTTC
CDR3 protein: CASSVSGFDSYEQYF
D gene: .
J gene: TRBJ2-7
CDR3 length: 15
clone size: .
V gene: TRBV9

CDR3 DNA: TGTGCCACCAGTGATCGTGGGGGGGGGAACACCGGGGAGCTGTTTTTT
CDR3 protein: CATSDRGGGNTGELFF
D gene: TRBD2
J gene: TRBJ2-2
CDR3 length: 16
clone size: .
V gene: TRBV24-1

CDR3 DNA: TGTGCCAGCAGCCCGGGGGGGGGCAGGAGCACTGAAGCTTTCTTT
CDR3 protein: CASSPGGGRSTEAFF
D gene: .
J gene: TRBJ1-1
CDR3 length: 15
clone size: .
V gene: TRBV2

CDR3 DNA: TGTGCCAGCAGTTTGAAGTGGCGGGGCCAGCCCCAGCATTTT
CDR3 protein: CASSLKWRGQPQHF
D gene: .
J gene: TRBJ1-5
CDR3 length: 14
clone size: .
V gene: TRBV28

CDR3 DNA: TGTGCCAGCAGCTCAGGGTCCGGTAGCTATGGCTACACCTTC
CDR3 protein: CASSSGSGSYGYTF
D gene: .
J gene: TRBJ1-2
CDR3 length: 14
clone size: .
V gene: TRBV6-6

CDR3 DNA: TGTGCCAGCAGTTTAAGCGGGACCGGGGAGCTGTTTTTT
CDR3 protein: CASSLSGTGELFF
D gene: .
J gene: TRBJ2-2
CDR3 length: 13
clone size: .
V gene: TRBV27

CDR3 DNA: TGTGCCAGCAGCTTAGACAGACAGGGGATCAATACAAACTATGGCTACACCTTC
CDR3 protein: CASSLDRQGINTNYGYTF
D gene: TRBD1
J gene: TRBJ1-2
CDR3 length: 18
clone size: .
V gene: TRBV7-9

CDR3 DNA: TGTGCCAGCAGCTCGCTACTAGCGGGAGAAGGGACCGGGGAGCTGTTTTTT
CDR3 protein: CASSSLLAGEGTGELFF
D gene: TRBD2
J gene: TRBJ2-2
CDR3 length: 17
clone size: .
V gene: TRBV13

CDR3 DNA: TGTGCCAGCACCTCCTTACAGGGCAGCTCCTACAATGAGCAGTTCTTC
CDR3 protein: CASTSLQGSSYNEQFF
D gene: .
J gene: TRBJ2-1
CDR3 length: 16
clone size: once
V gene: TRBV27

CDR3 DNA: TGTGCCAGCAGCTTACTGGCGGGGCTATTCACCGGGGAGCTGTTTTTT
CDR3 protein: CASSLLAGLFTGELFF
D gene: .
J gene: TRBJ2-2
CDR3 length: 16
clone size: .
V gene: TRBV7-2

CDR3 DNA: TGTGCCAGCACCGTAGGGGGTTTCTACGAGCAGTACTTC
CDR3 protein: CASTVGGFYEQYF
D gene: .
J gene: TRBJ2-7
CDR3 length: 13
clone size: .
V gene: TRBV6-5

CDR3 DNA: TGTGCCAGTAGTCGCGTCCGGGACACAGGTCACGGGGAGCTGTTTTTT
CDR3 protein: CASSRVRDTGHGELFF
D gene: .
J gene: TRBJ2-2
CDR3 length: 16
clone size: once
V gene: TRBV19

CDR3 DNA: TGTGCCAGCAGCTTAGCAAGTGGGCTCTACAATGAGCAGTTCTTC
CDR3 protein: CASSLASGLYNEQFF
D gene: .
J gene: TRBJ2-1
CDR3 length: 15
clone size: .
V gene: TRBV7-7

CDR3 DNA: TGTGCCAGCAGCTTGCCTATAGCGGGGGGGCTAGAGACCCAGTACTTC
CDR3 protein: CASSLPIAGGLETQYF
D gene: TRBD2
J gene: TRBJ2-5
CDR3 length: 16
clone size: .
V gene: TRBV7-2

CDR3 DNA: TGTGCCAGCAGTTTGGACAGGGACTATGGCTACACCTTC
CDR3 protein: CASSLDRDYGYTF
D gene: TRBD1
J gene: TRBJ1-2
CDR3 length: 13
clone size: .
V gene: TRBV7-2

CDR3 DNA: TGCAGTGCTAGTATGGGACAGAGCAGCTATGGCTACACCTTC
CDR3 protein: CSASMGQSSYGYTF
D gene: TRBD1
J gene: TRBJ1-2
CDR3 length: 14
clone size: .
V gene: TRBV20-1

CDR3 DNA: TGTGCCAGCAGCGTCCCTCCAGGGCCAGTTACCTTC
CDR3 protein: CASSVPPGPVTF
D gene: .
J gene: TRBJ1-2
CDR3 length: 12
clone size: .
V gene: TRBV9

CDR3 DNA: TGTGCCAGCAGTTCGACAGACAGGGTAAGCTCCTACGAGCAGTACTTC
CDR3 protein: CASSSTDRVSSYEQYF
D gene: TRBD1
J gene: TRBJ2-7
CDR3 length: 16
clone size: .
V gene: TRBV28

CDR3 DNA: TGTGCCAGCAGCACAGGATTCAATCAGCCCCAGCATTTT
CDR3 protein: CASSTGFNQPQHF
D gene: .
J gene: TRBJ1-5
CDR3 length: 13
clone size: few
V gene: TRBV7-8

CDR3 DNA: TGTGCCAGCAGCTTAGAGGCGGGGGGCAGTCAGCCCCAGCATTTT
CDR3 protein: CASSLEAGGSQPQHF
D gene: .
J gene: TRBJ1-5
CDR3 length: 15
clone size: .
V gene: TRBV7-2

CDR3 DNA: TGTGCCAGCAGCTTGTCTAGCGGCCACACAGATACGCAGTATTTT
CDR3 protein: CASSLSSGHTDTQYF
D gene: TRBD2
J gene: TRBJ2-3
CDR3 length: 15
clone size: .
V gene: TRBV7-3

CDR3 DNA: TGCGCCAGCAGCGCGGGCGGGGAATTCGGCAATCAGCCCCAGCATTTT
CDR3 protein: CASSAGGEFGNQPQHF
D gene: .
J gene: TRBJ1-5
CDR3 length: 16
clone size: .
V gene: TRBV5-1

CDR3 DNA: TGTGCCAGCAGCTATTCCGGGACAGGGGTTCAGCCCCAGCATTTT
CDR3 protein: CASSYSGTGVQPQHF
D gene: TRBD1
J gene: TRBJ1-5
CDR3 length: 15
clone size: .
V gene: TRBV28

CDR3 DNA: TGCGCCAGCAGCTTGGGAGGCGTGGTATATGGCTACACCTTC
CDR3 protein: CASSLGGVVYGYTF
D gene: .
J gene: TRBJ1-2
CDR3 length: 14
clone size: .
V gene: TRBV5-1